The source of this T cell receptor beta chain is a study of Ad26.COV2.S vaccination and SARS-CoV-2 variants (dated by TCRdb to the early 2020s). For the wider study: Vaccine-arm donors came from COV1001, a multicentre, randomized, double-blind, placebo-controlled phase I-IIa trial of Ad26.COV2.S in healthy adults. Investigators did not know the trial group allocation while performing experiments and assessing outcomes. The specificity and breadth of SARS-CoV-2-reactive T cell receptors after Ad26.COV2.S vaccination were assessed by TCRbeta repertoire sequencing. Ad26.COV2.S was given intramuscularly at 5x10^10 or 1x10^11 viral particles, as a single shot or as two shots 56 days apart. A total of 32 samples were included in the TCR-sequenced set, comprising roughly 19 Ad26.COV2.S vaccine recipients, 5 placebo recipients and 8 SARS-CoV-2 convalescent individuals. Trial participants were randomized into five groups of five: low-dose or high-dose Ad26.COV2.S given once or twice, or placebo on both occasions. The paper as a whole reports these results and caveats: After vaccination, substantial breadth of spike-specific CD8+ and CD4+ T cell responses was reported. Non-spike TCR breadth was comparable between vaccine and placebo recipients, consistent with the vaccine containing only spike. According to the authors, total T cell responses may have been underestimated by the TCR breadth and depth analyses. Compared with placebo recipients, Ad26.COV2.S recipients showed higher spike-specific TCR breadth (P = 0.0014). The study was not powered to compare responses between vaccine doses or regimens.

This sample's treatment or condition label indicates: roughly 18 received Ad26.COV2.S at low or high dose, single or two shots; 5 received placebo; per-sample allocation not given. Repertoires of vaccine and placebo recipients were sequenced from samples taken on day 63 after the first injection. Between 29 July and 7 August 2020, Cohort 1b enrolled 25 adults aged 18-55 years at one site in Boston, USA. Ad26.COV2.S was a replication-incompetent adenovirus type 26 vector expressing a prefusion-stabilized SARS-CoV-2 spike protein from the original Wuhan strain. Germline trimming amounts to 0 bases on V and 0 bases on J, with 6 as the count of junction bases outside the gene matches. CDR1 and CDR2 (SNHLY, FYNNEI) derive from the germline V gene. Measured from the cysteine to the phenylalanine, the CDR3 is 17 residues long. The entry retains the CDR3 DNA only, 51 bases that are in frame from base 1.

The immunoSEQ Assay was used to sequence TCRbeta CDR3 regions. After extraction, genomic DNA underwent amplification by bias-controlled multiplex PCR, followed by high-throughput sequencing. The original methods were these. To quantify the absolute abundance of each unique TCRbeta CDR3 region, sequences were collapsed and filtered. Usable DNA was measured by amplifying reference genes present in all nucleated cells, and TCRbeta template counts were normalized to that usable DNA to estimate T cell fraction. Repertoire TCRs were annotated as SARS-CoV-2-specific by exact matching of V gene, CDR3 amino acid sequence and J gene to a known reactive TCR set. The reference SARS-CoV-2 TCR set came from MIRA and was filtered for enrichment in COVID-19-positive ImmuneCODE repertoires, removing public or cross-reactive TCRs. Using the MIRA antigens, annotated TCRs were further analysed by specific ORF or by position within an ORF. Breadth was defined as annotated unique rearrangements over total unique productive rearrangements; depth was the summed frequency of those rearrangements. Two-sided Wilcoxon rank-sum tests were applied when comparing TCR breadth between groups. Sourced from immuneACCESS, this table was stored by TCRdb with only in-frame sequences that have V and J called. A share of the clones is absent; for the studies checked, an unresolved V gene accounts for under half, and the remainder has no known explanation. For V, J and clone size, that table is used; D and trimming come from the DNA. The sample table holds some 350,000 clones, of which about 88% were seen once. The ten largest clonotypes hold roughly 3.5% of the sample.

Worth noting for this clone: The target of this receptor is not known. No base-level quality is on record; no much larger clone is a single base apart.

The V and J segments used are TRBV2 and TRBJ2-3; TRBD1 fits 7 bases in the junction. The TCR was taken from a person aged 18-60 years who received the Ad26.COV2.S COVID-19 vaccine or a placebo. Sequenced material: peripheral blood, taken in a trial of Ad26.COV2.S vaccine versus placebo. The DNA sequence reads TGTGCCAGCAGTGAAGCGCTGGACAGGTATAGCACAGATACGCAGTATTTT. Translated, it reads CASSEALDRYSTDTQYF. The CDR3 plus the reference TRBV2 and TRBJ2-3 genes for the other parts give the full variable domain: EPEVTQTPSHQVTQMGQEVILRCVPISNHLYFYWYRQILGQKVEFLVSFYNNEISEKSEIFDDQFSVERPDGSNFTLKIRSTKLEDSAMYFCASSEALDRYSTDTQYFGPGTRLTVL.